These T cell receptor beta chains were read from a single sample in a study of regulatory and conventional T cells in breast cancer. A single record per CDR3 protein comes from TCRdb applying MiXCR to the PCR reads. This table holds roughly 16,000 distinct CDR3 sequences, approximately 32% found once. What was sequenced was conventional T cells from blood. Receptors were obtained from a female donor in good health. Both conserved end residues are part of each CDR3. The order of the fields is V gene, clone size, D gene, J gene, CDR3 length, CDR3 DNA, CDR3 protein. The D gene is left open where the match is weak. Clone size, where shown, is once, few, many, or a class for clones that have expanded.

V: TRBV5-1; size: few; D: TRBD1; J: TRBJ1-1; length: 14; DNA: TGCGCCAGCAGCGTGACAGGGGAGGGCACTGAAGCTTTCTTT; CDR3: CASSVTGEGTEAFF
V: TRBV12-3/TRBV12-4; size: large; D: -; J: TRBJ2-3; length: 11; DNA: TGTGCCAGCAGTCAGACAGATACGCAGTATTTT; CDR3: CASSQTDTQYF
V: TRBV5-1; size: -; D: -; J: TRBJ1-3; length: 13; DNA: TGCGCCAGCAGCTTGGACGCCGGAGGCACCATATATTTT; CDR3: CASSLDAGGTIYF
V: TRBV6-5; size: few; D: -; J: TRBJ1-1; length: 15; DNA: TGTGCCAGCAGTTACTCCTCCACTATGAACACTGAAGCTTTCTTT; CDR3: CASSYSSTMNTEAFF
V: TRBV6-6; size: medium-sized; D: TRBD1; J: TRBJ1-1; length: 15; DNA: TGTGCCAGCAGTTACCCCTTCTATGGGACAGGTGAAGCTTTCTTT; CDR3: CASSYPFYGTGEAFF
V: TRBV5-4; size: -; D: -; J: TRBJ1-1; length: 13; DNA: TGTGCCGGCAAAAGAACGGGTAACACTGAAGCTTTCTTT; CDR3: CAGKRTGNTEAFF
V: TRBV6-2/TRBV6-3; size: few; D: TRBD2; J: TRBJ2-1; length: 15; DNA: TGTGCCAGCAGTTACGGACTAGCGATCTACAATGAGCAGTTCTTC; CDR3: CASSYGLAIYNEQFF
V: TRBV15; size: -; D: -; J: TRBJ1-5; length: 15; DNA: TGTGCCACCAGCAGAGATCAAACAGGGAGCCAGCCCCAGCATTTT; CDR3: CATSRDQTGSQPQHF
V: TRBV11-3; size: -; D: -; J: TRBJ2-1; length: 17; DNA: TGTGCCAGCAGCTTAGCTCCGGGCAGGGACGCGGAAAATGAGCAGTTCTTC; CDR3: CASSLAPGRDAENEQFF
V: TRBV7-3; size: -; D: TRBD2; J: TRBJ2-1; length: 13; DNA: TGTGCCAGCAGCTCGCTAGCGGCAAATGAGCAGTTCTTC; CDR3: CASSSLAANEQFF
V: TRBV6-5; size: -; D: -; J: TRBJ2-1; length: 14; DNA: TGTGCCAGCAGGACAGGACCAAGTTACAATGAGCAGTTCTTC; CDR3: CASRTGPSYNEQFF
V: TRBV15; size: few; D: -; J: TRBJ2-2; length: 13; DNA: TGTGCCACCGCGGGATCGAACACCGGGGAGCTGTTTTTT; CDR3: CATAGSNTGELFF
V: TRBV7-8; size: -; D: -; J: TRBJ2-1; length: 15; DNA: TGTGCCAGCAGCTCATGGAGGGGCCCCTACAATGAGCAGTTCTTC; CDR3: CASSSWRGPYNEQFF
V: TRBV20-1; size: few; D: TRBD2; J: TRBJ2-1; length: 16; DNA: TGCAGTGCTAGTTCCTTCCGGGACTATCCCTACAATGAGCAGTTCTTC; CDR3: CSASSFRDYPYNEQFF
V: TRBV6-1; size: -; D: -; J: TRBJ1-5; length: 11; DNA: TGTGCCAGCAGGGACAATCAGCCCCAGCATTTT; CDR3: CASRDNQPQHF
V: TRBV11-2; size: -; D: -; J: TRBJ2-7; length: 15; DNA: TGTGCCAGCAGCTTAGTCGATTCTTACCCCTACGAGCAGTACTTC; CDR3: CASSLVDSYPYEQYF
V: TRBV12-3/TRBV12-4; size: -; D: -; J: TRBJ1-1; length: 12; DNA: TGTGCCAGCAGTTTAAGTAGACGAGAAGCTTTCTTT; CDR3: CASSLSRREAFF
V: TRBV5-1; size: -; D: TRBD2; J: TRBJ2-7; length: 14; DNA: TGCGCCAGCAGCTTCGGTAGCGGGGGCTACGAGCAGTACTTC; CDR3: CASSFGSGGYEQYF
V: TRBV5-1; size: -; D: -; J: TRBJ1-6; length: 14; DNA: TGCGCCAGCAGCTTGGCCCCCTATAATTCACCCCTCCACTTT; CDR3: CASSLAPYNSPLHF
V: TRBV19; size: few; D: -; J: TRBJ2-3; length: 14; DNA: TGTGCCAGTAGCCTAGGAATGGGGGCAGATACGCAGTATTTT; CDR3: CASSLGMGADTQYF
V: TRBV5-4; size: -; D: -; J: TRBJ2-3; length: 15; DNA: TGTGCCAGCAGCCCGACGGCAGGGGCGACAGATACGCAGTATTTT; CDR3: CASSPTAGATDTQYF
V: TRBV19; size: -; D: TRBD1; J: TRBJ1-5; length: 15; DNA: TGTGCCAGTAGTATGGGACAGGGGGCCGCTCAGCCCCAGCATTTT; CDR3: CASSMGQGAAQPQHF
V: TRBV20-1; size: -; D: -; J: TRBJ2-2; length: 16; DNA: TGCAGTGCTAGCGGCCGGGACATCGCGAACACCGGGGAGCTGTTTTTT; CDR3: CSASGRDIANTGELFF
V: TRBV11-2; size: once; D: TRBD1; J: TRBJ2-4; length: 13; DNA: TGTGCCAGCAGCTTAGGACGACAGGGGAGTCAGTACTTC; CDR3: CASSLGRQGSQYF
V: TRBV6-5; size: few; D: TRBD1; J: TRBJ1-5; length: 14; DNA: TGTGCCAGCAGTCCGAGGACAGGGTATCAGCCCCAGCATTTT; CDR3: CASSPRTGYQPQHF
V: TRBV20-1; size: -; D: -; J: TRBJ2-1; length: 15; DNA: TGCAGTGCTAGCATTAGGGAGGGGGCCTACAATGAGCAGTTCTTC; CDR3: CSASIREGAYNEQFF
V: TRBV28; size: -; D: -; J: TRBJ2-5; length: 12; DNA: TGTGCCAGCAGCTTTACGAAGTCGACCCAGTACTTC; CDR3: CASSFTKSTQYF
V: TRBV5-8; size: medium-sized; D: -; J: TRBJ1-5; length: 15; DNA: TGTGCCAGCAGCTTGGGACAGCATAGCAATCAGCCCCAGCATTTT; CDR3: CASSLGQHSNQPQHF
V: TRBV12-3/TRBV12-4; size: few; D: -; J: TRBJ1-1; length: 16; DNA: TGTGCCAGCAGTTTAGCCCGGGACGGAACTGGCACTGAAGCTTTCTTT; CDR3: CASSLARDGTGTEAFF
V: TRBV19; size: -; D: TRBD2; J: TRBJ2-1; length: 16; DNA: TGTGCCAGTAGTATTGGGGACCTAGCGGGCCGCAATGAGCAGTTCTTC; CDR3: CASSIGDLAGRNEQFF
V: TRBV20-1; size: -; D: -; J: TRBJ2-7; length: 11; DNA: TGCAGTGCTAGTTCCGGGTACGAGCAGTACTTC; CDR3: CSASSGYEQYF
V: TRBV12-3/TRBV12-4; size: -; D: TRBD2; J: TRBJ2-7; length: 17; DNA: TGTGCCAGCAGTTTGATTTCGGGGAGCGGGAGGGAATACGAGCAGTACTTC; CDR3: CASSLISGSGREYEQYF
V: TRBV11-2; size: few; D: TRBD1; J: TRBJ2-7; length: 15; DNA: TGTGCCAGCAGGAGAACCGGGACAGGGGATCACGAGCAGTACTTC; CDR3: CASRRTGTGDHEQYF
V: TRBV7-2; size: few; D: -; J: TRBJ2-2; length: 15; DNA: TGTGCCAGCAGTTTACTGACAGCGAACACCGGGGAGCTGTTTTTT; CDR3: CASSLLTANTGELFF
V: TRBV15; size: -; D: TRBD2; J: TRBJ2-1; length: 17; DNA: TGTGCCACCAGCAGAGATAAGGGACTAGCGGCCCTCAATGAGCAGTTCTTC; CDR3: CATSRDKGLAALNEQFF
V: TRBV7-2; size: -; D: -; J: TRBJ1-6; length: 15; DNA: TGTGCCAGCAGCCCCCTGTCAGCGTATAATCCACCCCTCCACTTT; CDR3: CASSPLSAYNPPLHF
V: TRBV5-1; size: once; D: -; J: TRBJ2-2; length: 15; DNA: TGCGCCAGCAACATGAGGGGGGAGAGCACCGGGGAGCTGCTTTTT; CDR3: CASNMRGESTGELLF
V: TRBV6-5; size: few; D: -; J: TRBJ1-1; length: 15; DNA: TGTGCCAGCAGTTACGGTGGAGCCTCGAACACTGAAGCTTTCTTT; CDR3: CASSYGGASNTEAFF
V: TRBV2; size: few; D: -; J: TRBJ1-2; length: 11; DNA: TGTGCCAGCAGTGAATCCCCCGGCTACACCTTC; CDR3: CASSESPGYTF